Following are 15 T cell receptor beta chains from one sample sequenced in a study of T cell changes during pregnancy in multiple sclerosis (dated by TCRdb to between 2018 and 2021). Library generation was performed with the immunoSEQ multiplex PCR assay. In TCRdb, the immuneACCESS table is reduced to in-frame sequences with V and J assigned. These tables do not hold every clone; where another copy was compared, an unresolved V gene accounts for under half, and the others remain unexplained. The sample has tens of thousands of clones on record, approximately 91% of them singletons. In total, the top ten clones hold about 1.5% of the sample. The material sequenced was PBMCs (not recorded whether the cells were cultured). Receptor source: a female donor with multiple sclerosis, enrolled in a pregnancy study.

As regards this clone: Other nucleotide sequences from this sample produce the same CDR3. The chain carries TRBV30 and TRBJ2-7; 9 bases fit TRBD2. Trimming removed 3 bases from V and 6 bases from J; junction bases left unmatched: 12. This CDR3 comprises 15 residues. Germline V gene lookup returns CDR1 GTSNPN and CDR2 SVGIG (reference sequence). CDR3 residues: CAWRGRGGSGSEQYF. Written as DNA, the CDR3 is TGTGCCTGGAGGGGGAGGGGGGGTAGCGGGAGCGAGCAGTACTTC.

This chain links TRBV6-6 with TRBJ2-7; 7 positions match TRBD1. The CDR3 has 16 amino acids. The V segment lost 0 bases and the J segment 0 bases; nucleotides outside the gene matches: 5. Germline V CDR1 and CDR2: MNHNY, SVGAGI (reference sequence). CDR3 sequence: CASSYSSGTVSYEQYF. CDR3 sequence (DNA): TGTGCCAGCAGTTACTCCTCCGGGACAGTCTCCTACGAGCAGTACTTC.

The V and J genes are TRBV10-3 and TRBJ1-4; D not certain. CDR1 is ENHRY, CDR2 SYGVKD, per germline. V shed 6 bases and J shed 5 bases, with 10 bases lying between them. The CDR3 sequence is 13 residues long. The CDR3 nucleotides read TGTGCCATCAGAAGAAGGACCAATGAAAAACTGTTTTTT. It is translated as CAIRRRTNEKLFF.

CDR3 sequence (DNA): TGTGCCAGCAGTGACCCGGGAGGGGGCGTCGGGAATACGCAGTATTTT. This sequence encodes CASSDPGGGVGNTQYF. The gene calls are TRBV6-1 and TRBJ2-3; possible D gene TRBD2, 8 bases. CDR1 MNHNS and CDR2 SASEGT come from the germline V gene. The germline V and J ends were trimmed by 3 bases and 7 bases, with 20 bases remaining between them. CDR3 size: 16 residues.

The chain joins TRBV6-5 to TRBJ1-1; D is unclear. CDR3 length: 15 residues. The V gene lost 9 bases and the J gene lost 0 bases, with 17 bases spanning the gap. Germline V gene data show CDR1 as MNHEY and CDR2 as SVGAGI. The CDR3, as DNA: TGTGCCAGGTCAAACTTCCCTAGAATGAACACTGAAGCTTTCTTT. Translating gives CARSNFPRMNTEAFF.

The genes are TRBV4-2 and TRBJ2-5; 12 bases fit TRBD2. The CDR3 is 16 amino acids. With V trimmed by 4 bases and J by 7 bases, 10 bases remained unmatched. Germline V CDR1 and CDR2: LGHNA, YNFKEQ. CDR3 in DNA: TGTGCCAGCAGCCCCGAACCAGCTAGCGGGGGGGTGACCCAGTACTTC. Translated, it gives CASSPEPASGGVTQYF.

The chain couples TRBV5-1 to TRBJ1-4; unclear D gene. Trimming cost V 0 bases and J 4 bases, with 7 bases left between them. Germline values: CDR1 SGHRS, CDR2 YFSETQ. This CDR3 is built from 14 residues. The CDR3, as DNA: TGCGCCAGCAGCTTGGTGGCAGTTAATGAAAAACTGTTTTTT. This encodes CASSLVAVNEKLFF.

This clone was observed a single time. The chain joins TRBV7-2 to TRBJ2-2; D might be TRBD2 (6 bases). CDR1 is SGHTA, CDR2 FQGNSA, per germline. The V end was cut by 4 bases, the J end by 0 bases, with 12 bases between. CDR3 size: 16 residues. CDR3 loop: CASSSFSGANTGELFF. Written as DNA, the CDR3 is TGTGCCAGCAGCTCTTTTAGCGGAGCGAACACCGGGGAGCTGTTTTTT. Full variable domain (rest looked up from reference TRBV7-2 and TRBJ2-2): GAGVSQSPSNKVTEKGKDVELRCDPISGHTALYWYRQSLGQGLEFLIYFQGNSAPDKSGLPSDRFSAERTGGSVSTLTIQRTQQEDSAVYLCASSSFSGANTGELFFGEGSRLTVL.

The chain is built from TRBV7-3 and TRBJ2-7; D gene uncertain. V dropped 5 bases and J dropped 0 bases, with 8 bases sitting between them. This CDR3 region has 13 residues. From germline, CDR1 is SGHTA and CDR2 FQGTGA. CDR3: CASSPGPSYEQYF. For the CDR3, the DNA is TGTGCCAGCAGCCCCGGACCCTCCTACGAGCAGTACTTC. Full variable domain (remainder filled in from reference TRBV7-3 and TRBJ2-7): GAGVSQTPSNKVTEKGKYVELRCDPISGHTALYWYRQSLGQGPEFLIYFQGTGAADDSGLPNDRFFAVRPEGSVSTLKIQRTERGDSAVYLCASSPGPSYEQYFGPGTRLTVT.

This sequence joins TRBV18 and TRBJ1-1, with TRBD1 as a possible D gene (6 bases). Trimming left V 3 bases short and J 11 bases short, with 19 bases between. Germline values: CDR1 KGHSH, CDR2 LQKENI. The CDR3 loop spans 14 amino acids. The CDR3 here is CASSPDPAGAHAFF. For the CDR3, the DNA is TGTGCCAGCTCACCCGATCCGGCGGGGGCCCATGCTTTCTTT.

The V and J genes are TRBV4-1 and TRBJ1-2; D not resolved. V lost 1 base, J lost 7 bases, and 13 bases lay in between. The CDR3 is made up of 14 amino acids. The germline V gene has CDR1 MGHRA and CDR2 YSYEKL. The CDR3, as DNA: TGCGCCAGCAGCCAAGTGGGAACGGTGGGTGGCTACACCTTC. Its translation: CASSQVGTVGGYTF.

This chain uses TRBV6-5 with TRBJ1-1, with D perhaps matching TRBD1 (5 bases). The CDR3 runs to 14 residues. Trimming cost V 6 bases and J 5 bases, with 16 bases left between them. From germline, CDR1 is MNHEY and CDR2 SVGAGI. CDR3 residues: CASRPTGGLTEAFF. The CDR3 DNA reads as TGTGCCAGCAGACCGACTGGGGGTTTAACTGAAGCTTTCTTT.

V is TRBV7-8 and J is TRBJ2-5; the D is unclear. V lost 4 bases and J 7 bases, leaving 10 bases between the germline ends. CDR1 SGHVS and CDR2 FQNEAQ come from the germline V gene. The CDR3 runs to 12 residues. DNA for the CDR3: TGTGCCAGCAGCTCCAACACGTGGACCCAGTACTTC. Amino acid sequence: CASSSNTWTQYF.

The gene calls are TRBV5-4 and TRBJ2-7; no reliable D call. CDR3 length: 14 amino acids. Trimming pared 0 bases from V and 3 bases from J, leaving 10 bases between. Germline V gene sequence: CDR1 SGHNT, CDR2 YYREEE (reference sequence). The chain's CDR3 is CASSLDGRLYEQYF. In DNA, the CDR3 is TGTGCCAGCAGCTTGGACGGCAGACTCTACGAGCAGTACTTC.

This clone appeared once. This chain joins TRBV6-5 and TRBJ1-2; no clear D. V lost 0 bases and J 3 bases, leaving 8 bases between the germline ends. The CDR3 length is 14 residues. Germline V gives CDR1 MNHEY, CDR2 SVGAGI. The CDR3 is CASSYSGRHYGYTF. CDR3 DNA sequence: TGTGCCAGCAGTTACTCGGGCAGGCACTATGGCTACACCTTC.